This TCR beta chain was profiled in a study of CXCR3-negative and CXCR3-positive naive CD8 T cells. Study-level points and caveats: Similar TRBV-TRBJ usage was seen in naive cells (both CXCR3-negative and CXCR3-positive), but memory cells differed. CXCR3-positive naive cells had TRB CDR3s that were more hydrophobic than CXCR3-negative naive cells had. Memory CD8+ T cell repertoires were far less diverse than both naive subsets.

Turning to this clonotype: Its antigen is not known.

UMI-tagged TRB cDNA libraries were built via 5' RACE. One entry per CDR3 protein, without DNA, is what TCRdb gives after re-calling the 5' RACE reads. In all, the sample yields about 24,000 distinct CDR3 sequences. Germline-derived CDR1 and CDR2 are MDHEN and SYDVKM. This CDR3 is 13 amino acids long. The genes are TRBV28 and TRBJ2-3; TCRdb picks TRBD1, but there is no DNA to check that call. The source material was naive CXCR3- CD8+ T cells from blood. The subset is: CD45RO-CCR7+CD27+CD95- naive CD8+ T cells lacking CXCR3 (TNR3-). The TCR comes from a human donor in good health. Some clones in this sample may be carry-over from other donors' samples. CDR3 loop: CASSPLETDTRYF.